The entry below gives a single T cell receptor beta chain sequence along with its context. No antigen is known for it. The sample comes from a study of shared clonotypes between healthy human individuals. Between the trimmed V and J ends, which lost 6 bases and 5 bases, there was a span of 13 bases. CDR3 length: 13 amino acids. CDR1 and CDR2 (germline): MNHEY, SMNVEV (reference sequence). Sequenced by immunoSEQ multiplex PCR; TCRdb stores in-frame clones only, minus some. The sample yields approximately 2,300,000 clones, under 95% seen once. Study outcomes and limitations: Sampling covered nothing but blood. Tissue TCR repertoires likely differ from those found in blood. The generation probabilities recorded for non-shared clonotypes fell below those of clonotypes shared by all four donors. Incompleteness in sorted-subset sequencing, despite large depth, was shown by rarefaction. Memory subsets generally showed smaller estimated richness than naive subsets did.

V gene TRBV27 combines with J gene TRBJ2-5; D might be TRBD1 or TRBD2, each matching 6 bases. The material sequenced was naive CD4+ T cells from PBMCs. Regarding subset: CD45RA+ positively selected. The sequence came from a man younger than 35 in good health. Some clones in this sample may be carry-over from other donors' samples. The CDR3 DNA follows: TGTGCCAGCAGCCGGCCGGGGGCCGAGACCCAGTACTTC. It encodes CASSRPGAETQYF.